The 8 T cell receptor beta chains presented below share a single source sample, sequenced in a study of cytomegalovirus exposure and HLA in healthy donors. The study ran its PCR with 60 Vbeta and 13 Jbeta primers. Clones were sequenced by immunoSEQ multiplex PCR, and TCRdb holds only the in-frame ones, with some missing. The sample comprises under 200,000 clones, around 78% of which are singletons, and roughly 1.9% rests with the top ten. The specimen sequenced was PBMCs. These receptor sequences come from a woman aged 30 to 39 in good health and CMV-seropositive.

This clone was counted only a few times. The chain carries TRBV7-9 and TRBJ2-3, with TRBD2 matching 8 bases. Trimming at V came to 1 base and at J to 1 base, leaving 7 bases not matched to a gene. The CDR3 spans 17 residues. Germline V CDR1 and CDR2: SEHNR, FQNEAQ (reference sequence). The CDR3 region has the DNA TGTGCCAGCAGCTTAGGATTCGGTAGCGGGGGCACAGATACGCAGTATTTT. The encoded protein is CASSLGFGSGGTDTQYF.

The chain uses TRBV19 and TRBJ2-5; 12 bases line up with TRBD2. From germline, CDR1 is LNHDA and CDR2 SQIVND (reference sequence). This CDR3 region has 15 residues. Trimming removed 6 bases from V and 5 bases from J; junction bases left unmatched: 7. The CDR3 bases are TGTGCCAGTAGAGGACTAGCGGGACTTTCTGAGACCCAGTACTTC. Its translation: CASRGLAGLSETQYF.

A single count supports this clone. The chain employs TRBV5-1 and TRBJ2-3, with 10 positions matching TRBD2. Per the germline V gene, CDR1 is SGHRS and CDR2 is YFSETQ. The CDR3 is made up of 14 amino acids. Germline trimming cut 4 bases from V and 6 bases from J; bases unmatched to any gene: 5. The CDR3 region is CASSPVGLADTQYF. Written as DNA, the CDR3 is TGCGCCAGCAGCCCCGTGGGACTAGCGGATACGCAGTATTTT.

This chain connects TRBV5-1 to TRBJ1-1, with a weak D call TRBD1 (6 bases). The germline V gene encodes CDR1 SGHRS and CDR2 YFSETQ. The CDR3 runs to 15 residues. V gave up 1 base and J gave up 3 bases, with 13 bases separating them. The CDR3 is CASSLLWGRDTEAFF. DNA for the CDR3: TGCGCCAGCAGCTTGTTATGGGGGCGGGACACTGAAGCTTTCTTT.

This clone was counted once. The chain uses TRBV28 and TRBJ1-1; 7 bases line up with TRBD1. The CDR3 spans 15 residues. The germline V gene has CDR1 MDHEN and CDR2 SYDVKM. V shed 6 bases and J 1 base; nucleotides not matched to a gene: 8. This chain's CDR3 is CASSRPGTANTEAFF. The CDR3 bases are TGTGCCAGCAGCCGCCCCGGGACAGCGAACACTGAAGCTTTCTTT.

The V call is TRBV7-9, the J call TRBJ1-2, with D unresolved. V dropped 7 bases and J dropped 6 bases, with 15 bases sitting between them. The CDR3 loop spans 13 amino acids. Per the germline V gene, CDR1 is SEHNR and CDR2 is FQNEAQ (reference sequence). The CDR3 loop is CASTLVRGDGYTF. The CDR3 DNA follows: TGTGCCAGCACTCTAGTTCGCGGTGATGGCTACACCTTC.

The chain is built from TRBV5-1 and TRBJ1-2; no definite D call. V was shortened by 1 base and J by 6 bases, with 13 bases between the two germline ends. From germline, CDR1 is SGHRS and CDR2 YFSETQ. There are 14 residues in the CDR3. CDR3 residues: CASSLSRTEHGYTF. CDR3 DNA: TGCGCCAGCAGCTTGAGCCGCACGGAGCATGGCTACACCTTC. Supplemented by reference TRBV5-1 and TRBJ1-2, the full variable domain reads KAGVTQTPRYLIKTRGQQVTLSCSPISGHRSVSWYQQTPGQGLQFLFEYFSETQRNKGNFPGRFSGRQFSNSRSEMNVSTLELGDSALYLCASSLSRTEHGYTFGSGTRLTVV.

V usage is TRBV7-9 and J usage is TRBJ2-3; TRBD2 is a possible D gene (5 bases). Trimming took off 5 bases at V and 0 bases at J, with 18 bases between the two ends. The length of the CDR3 is 17 residues. Germline CDR1 is SEHNR and CDR2 is FQNEAQ (reference sequence). CDR3: CASSARRSGNSTDTQYF. The CDR3 DNA follows: TGTGCCAGCAGCGCCCGGCGGAGCGGAAATAGCACAGATACGCAGTATTTT.